Detailed here is one TCR beta chain. Its antigen remains unidentified. Germline V gene sequence: CDR1 SGHTA, CDR2 FQGNSA. The CDR3 has 15 residues. The V end was cut by 6 bases, the J end by 2 bases, with 16 bases between. Sequencing was performed with immunoSEQ multiplex PCR; in TCRdb, only in-frame clones are kept and a portion is missing. The profile shows tens of thousands of clones, 70% to 90% of them singletons. This sample was included in a study of T cell responses to AZD1222 COVID-19 vaccine. Findings and limits, study-wide: Clonal diversity may have been underestimated in mostly white British donors.

This TCR was recovered from an adult in good health. This material consisted of peripheral blood, taken on day 0 of AZD1222 vaccination. V is TRBV7-2 and J is TRBJ2-5; D is ambiguous. CDR3 protein: CASRTLGQGQETQYF. Written as DNA, the CDR3 is TGTGCCAGCAGAACCCTGGGCCAAGGGCAAGAGACCCAGTACTTC. Variable domain in full (rest from reference TRBV7-2 and TRBJ2-5): GAGVSQSPSNKVTEKGKDVELRCDPISGHTALYWYRQSLGQGLEFLIYFQGNSAPDKSGLPSDRFSAERTGGSVSTLTIQRTQQEDSAVYLCASRTLGQGQETQYFGPGTRLLVL.